The 32 T cell receptor beta chains below come from one sample, sequenced in a study of CD8+ T cells in alopecia areata. cDNA serving as the sequencing template came from extracted, reverse transcribed RNA. Sequencing used immunoSEQ multiplex PCR; TCRdb keeps in-frame clones, though not all of them. The sample holds around 300,000 clones, and no clone turns up only once. Sorting relied on CD4, CD8alpha, NKG2D, NKG2ACE and other markers applied to pooled cutaneous lymph node cells. Sequencing used CD4+ T cells sorted from a lymph node. These receptor sequences come from a C3H/HeJ mouse with alopecia areata. For the strain, the MHC haplotype given is H2-k.

This clone was counted a few times. Gene names denote mouse genes. The read stops 4 residues short of the end of the CDR3; the missing end is completed from the germline J gene. V and J are TRBV1 and TRBJ1-1, with TRBD1 matching 8 bases. Unmatched junction bases numbered 6, after V lost 0 bases and J lost 3 bases. From germline, CDR1 is NSQYPW and CDR2 LRSPGD (reference sequence). CDR3 length: 16 amino acids. The chain's CDR3 is CTCSAELTGVDTEVFF. The CDR3 bases that were read are TGCACCTGCAGTGCAGAATTGACAGGGGTTGACACA.

This clone was seen a few times. The genes and germline here are from mouse. Read data end 4 residues before the CDR3 end; the end is taken from the germline J gene. V gene TRBV17 combines with J gene TRBJ1-2; D is possibly TRBD1 (5 bases). V was shortened by 4 bases and J by 0 bases, with 12 bases between the two germline ends. This CDR3 region has 15 residues. The V gene's germline CDR1 is MNHDT and CDR2 YYDKIL. The CDR3 sequence: CASSKGRGANSDYTF. The covered CDR3 bases are TGTGCTAGCAGTAAGGGACGGGGGGCAAACTCC.

This clone was observed a handful of times. Gene names and germline match the mouse. The read terminates 4 residues ahead of where the CDR3 ends, so the germline J gene completes it. The rearrangement uses TRBV17 and TRBJ2-3; 11 positions match TRBD2. V gave up 1 base and J gave up 3 bases; unmatched junction bases: 3. This CDR3 has 16 amino acids. Germline CDR1 is MNHDT and CDR2 is YYDKIL. CDR3: CASSRALGGRAETLYF. Partial CDR3 DNA: TGTGCTAGCAGTAGAGCACTGGGGGGGCGCGCAGAA.

Comments on this clone: Gene names follow the mouse nomenclature. The read falls 4 residues short of the CDR3 end, and the missing part is taken from the germline J gene. In the same sample, other DNA sequences code for this CDR3. The chain carries TRBV1 and TRBJ2-5; TRBD2 matches 10 bases. The CDR3 loop spans 15 amino acids. Germline loops: CDR1 NSQYPW, CDR2 LRSPGD (reference sequence). CDR3 region: CTCSAGTGGADTQYF. CDR3 bases read: TGCACCTGCAGTGCAGGGACTGGGGGCGCTGAC.

As regards this clone: The gene symbols are mouse symbols. The CDR3 is cut off 4 residues early in the read; its end comes from the germline J gene. The chain joins TRBV13-1 to TRBJ2-2, with D perhaps matching TRBD1 (7 bases). Germline V gene sequence: CDR1 NSHNY, CDR2 SYGAGN. The length of the CDR3 is 15 residues. Trimming removed 2 bases at V and 2 bases at J, with 10 bases between. The CDR3 loop is CASSERGRNTGQLYF. CDR3 bases read: TGTGCCAGCAGTGAAAGGGGGCGGAACACCGGG.

This clone was counted between two and nine times. The gene names here belong to mouse. The CDR3 extends 4 residues past the end of the read, so its final part is completed from the germline J gene. The rearrangement joins TRBV19 to TRBJ1-1; D is undetermined. There are 14 residues in the CDR3. V gave up 5 bases and J gave up 1 base, with 12 bases separating them. Germline CDR1 is FNHDT and CDR2 is SITEND (reference sequence). CDR3 sequence: CASSPTKLNTEVFF. CDR3 bases read: TGTGCCAGCAGCCCTACCAAACTAAACACA. Based on the CDR3 plus reference TRBV19 and TRBJ1-1, the full variable domain is GGIITQTPKFLIGQEGQKLTLKCQQNFNHDTMYWYRQDSGKGLRLIYYSITENDLQKGDLSEGYDASREKKSSFSLTVTSAQKNEMAVFLCASSPTKLNTEVFFGKGTRLTVV.

In its sample, this clone was seen a few times. Gene labels here are mouse ones. The read terminates 4 residues ahead of where the CDR3 ends, so the germline J gene completes it. This sequence joins TRBV1 and TRBJ1-1; D not certain. The V gene's germline CDR1 is NSQYPW and CDR2 LRSPGD (reference sequence). The CDR3 is 11 amino acids. The DNA read from the CDR3 is TGCACCTGCAGTGCGTGGGGA. Translation: CTCSAWG. The whole CDR3 protein is CTCSAWGEVFF. Together with reference TRBV1 and TRBJ1-1, the CDR3 gives the full variable domain: VTLLEQNPRWRLVPRGQAVNLRCILKNSQYPWMSWYQQDLQKQLQWLFTLRSPGDKEVKSLPGADYLATRVTDTELRLQVANMSQGRTLYCTCSAWGEVFFGKGTRLTVV.

This clone was observed a handful of times. Genes and germline come from the mouse. The read gets to within 4 residues of the CDR3 end, and the germline J gene fills in the rest. The rearrangement links TRBV13-2 to TRBJ2-5; a weak D match, TRBD1 (6 bases). V was shortened by 0 bases and J by 1 base, with 9 bases between the two germline ends. The CDR3 sequence is 15 residues long. Looked up from germline, CDR1 is NNHNN and CDR2 is SYGAGS (reference sequence). CDR3 loop: CASGDARTDQDTQYF. The DNA read from the CDR3 is TGTGCCAGCGGTGATGCTAGGACAGACCAAGAC.

This clone was seen a handful of times. Gene names are the mouse ones. The CDR3 end falls 4 residues outside the read, so it is completed with the germline J gene. The V gene is TRBV19, the J gene TRBJ2-5; TRBD1 might be the D (6 bases). Trimming cost V 5 bases and J 2 bases, with 12 bases left between them. The CDR3 loop spans 14 amino acids. Germline CDR1 FNHDT, CDR2 SITEND (reference sequence). This CDR3 is CASRRRGGQDTQYF. Incomplete CDR3 DNA: TGTGCCAGCAGGCGCAGGGGAGGCCAAGAC.

A remark on this clone: The gene names here belong to mouse. With the read ending 4 residues before the CDR3 end, the germline J gene is used to fill in that end. In the same sample, other DNA sequences code for this CDR3. The chain has TRBV19 and TRBJ1-1, with TRBD1 matching 7 bases. Germline V gene lookup returns CDR1 FNHDT and CDR2 SITEND (reference sequence). Trimming cost V 5 bases and J 1 base; bases outside gene matches: 2. This CDR3 region has 13 residues. This CDR3 reads CASRRQGNTEVFF. The part of the CDR3 DNA that was read is TGTGCCAGCAGGCGACAGGGGAACACA. Supplemented by reference TRBV19 and TRBJ1-1, the full variable domain reads GGIITQTPKFLIGQEGQKLTLKCQQNFNHDTMYWYRQDSGKGLRLIYYSITENDLQKGDLSEGYDASREKKSSFSLTVTSAQKNEMAVFLCASRRQGNTEVFFGKGTRLTVV.

Notes on this clone: The germline and genes are mouse ones. Sequencing ends 4 residues short of the CDR3 end; the germline J gene provides the rest. The chain links TRBV13-1 to TRBJ2-1; TRBD1 matches 7 bases. Germline V gives CDR1 NSHNY, CDR2 SYGAGN. The CDR3 is 14 residues long. With V trimmed by 3 bases and J by 5 bases, 5 bases remained unmatched. The CDR3 loop reads CASSGPGTDAEQFF. The sequenced part of the CDR3 DNA is TGTGCCAGCAGTGGCCCGGGGACAGATGCT.

Points on this clone: Gene names are the mouse ones. The CDR3 end falls 4 residues outside the read, so it is completed with the germline J gene. This sample includes further DNA sequences coding for the same CDR3. V and J are TRBV1 and TRBJ2-3, with 8 bases fitting TRBD2. CDR1 NSQYPW and CDR2 LRSPGD come from the germline V gene (reference sequence). This CDR3 region has 15 residues. Trimming at V came to 3 bases and at J to 0 bases, leaving 2 bases not matched to a gene. CDR3 in amino acids: CTCSAWGASAETLYF. Incomplete CDR3 DNA: TGCACCTGCAGTGCCTGGGGGGCTAGTGCAGAA.

This clone was seen only a few times. These gene names are mouse names. Sequencing ends 4 residues short of the CDR3 end; the germline J gene provides the rest. The chain has TRBV13-3 and TRBJ1-1; D is unresolved. CDR1 is NNHDY, CDR2 SYVADS, per germline. Trimming cost V 2 bases and J 0 bases, with 8 bases left between them. The length of the CDR3 is 14 residues. This CDR3 reads CASSDTAANTEVFF. Partial CDR3 DNA: TGTGCCAGCAGTGACACAGCTGCAAACACA.

This clone was found a few times. The genes are named according to mouse. Read sequence stops 4 residues before the CDR3 end, and the germline J gene provides the missing end. This same CDR3 is encoded by further DNA sequences in the sample. The chain combines TRBV19 with TRBJ2-5; 8 nucleotides line up with TRBD2. This CDR3 has 13 amino acids. Germline V CDR1 and CDR2: FNHDT, SITEND (reference sequence). CDR3: CASSMGGADTQYF. The part of the CDR3 DNA that was read is TGTGCCAGCAGTATGGGGGGGGCCGAC.

The sample holds a few counts of this clone. Here the gene names and germline are mouse. The sequence runs out 4 residues before the end of the CDR3; the remainder is reconstructed from the germline J gene. V usage is TRBV13-3 and J usage is TRBJ2-2; D is unresolved. V was cut by 1 base and J by 3 bases, with 7 bases left in between. This CDR3 contains 14 residues. Germline V gene data show CDR1 as NNHDY and CDR2 as SYVADS. The CDR3 sequence: CASSDLADTGQLYF. CDR3 DNA (partial): TGTGCCAGCAGTGATCTGGCGGACACCGGG.

At least ten counts were recorded for this clone. Gene names are the mouse ones. The read ends 4 residues shy of where the CDR3 ends; the end is completed using the germline J gene. The same CDR3 also results from other DNA sequences found in this sample. The chain combines TRBV17 with TRBJ2-2; D is perhaps TRBD2 (7 bases). The germline V gene has CDR1 MNHDT and CDR2 YYDKIL. V was clipped by 0 bases and J by 2 bases, with 10 bases between them. CDR3 size: 16 residues. The CDR3 spells CASSRDRGANTGQLYF. The CDR3 DNA, read in part, is TGTGCTAGCAGTAGAGATAGGGGGGCGAACACCGGG.

This clone was seen a handful of times. A read error may explain this, as a much larger clone is one base away. All gene names here are mouse names. The part of the CDR3 DNA that was read is TGTGCCAGCAGGACAGTAAACACCGGG. Amino acid sequence: CASRTVNTG. The full CDR3 protein reads CASRTVNTGQLYF. The chain combines TRBV4 with TRBJ2-2; weak D call: TRBD1 (5 bases). The CDR3 extends 4 residues past the end of the read, so its final part is completed from the germline J gene. Germline V gene lookup returns CDR1 LGHDT and CDR2 YNNKQL (reference sequence). The CDR3 length is 13 residues. V lost 6 bases, J lost 1 base, and 6 bases lay in between.

The sample holds a few counts of this clone. Gene names are the mouse ones. The CDR3 extends 3 residues past the end of the read, so its final part is completed from the germline J gene. At the DNA level, this CDR3 is encoded by other sequences in the same sample as well. The chain joins TRBV19 to TRBJ1-6, with 10 bases that match TRBD1. TRBJ1-6 carries the ORF label, with uncertain function. Germline CDR1 and CDR2: FNHDT and SITEND (reference sequence). The CDR3 runs 14 residues. The J segment lost 6 bases and the V segment lost 5 bases, leaving 2 bases of the junction unmatched. The covered CDR3 bases are TGTGCCAGCAGCCGGGACAGGGGTAATTCGCCC. It encodes CASSRDRGNSP. The CDR3 in its entirety is CASSRDRGNSPLYF.

On this clone: These gene names are mouse names. Coverage ceases 4 residues before the CDR3 finishes, and the germline J gene fills in the end. The chain couples TRBV29 to TRBJ2-3; 10 bases line up with TRBD1. CDR3 length equals 14 residues. Germline assignment: CDR1 MSHET and CDR2 SYDVDS. The CDR3 protein is CASSQTGGLETLYF. The CDR3 bases that were read are TGTGCTAGCAGCCAGACAGGGGGCTTAGAA.

This clone was seen more than once but under ten times. The gene names here belong to mouse. The read finishes 3 residues shy of the CDR3 end, and the germline J gene is used to complete it. The chain joins TRBV13-1 to TRBJ1-6; D remains unclear. TRBJ1-6 qualifies as an ORF whose function is uncertain. Trimming removed 7 bases from V and 3 bases from J, with 11 bases in between. The germline CDR1 and CDR2 sequences are NSHNY and SYGAGN. CDR3 length: 14 amino acids. The CDR3 protein is CASATEVYNSPLYF. The sequenced part of the CDR3 DNA is TGTGCCAGCGCAACAGAAGTCTATAATTCGCCC.

The table lists this clone with a few counts. Gene names follow the mouse nomenclature. The CDR3 goes on 3 residues after the read ends, and that part is filled in from the germline J gene. Other DNA sequences in the same sample also yield this CDR3. The chain links TRBV5 to TRBJ1-6; unclear D gene. TRBJ1-6 is identified as an open reading frame with a role that is uncertain. The CDR3 extends over 15 amino acids. Trimming pared 4 bases from V and 1 base from J, leaving 8 bases between. Germline V gene data show CDR1 as LGHNA and CDR2 as YNLKQL (reference sequence). CDR3: CASSPRQSYNSPLYF. CDR3 bases read: TGTGCCAGCAGCCCGCGACAATCCTATAATTCGCCC.

In its sample, this clone was seen many times. Germline and genes: mouse. The sequenced fragment ends 3 residues before the CDR3 boundary, so the rest is inferred from the germline J gene. The J gene is TRBJ1-6, the V gene TRBV13-1; D is perhaps TRBD1 (6 bases). TRBJ1-6 is labeled an ORF, and its function is uncertain. Germline V gene data show CDR1 as NSHNY and CDR2 as SYGAGN. This CDR3 spans 14 amino acids. V dropped 5 bases and J dropped 9 bases, with 15 bases sitting between them. The part of the CDR3 DNA that was read is TGTGCCAGCAGCCTTGACAGGTTGCGTTCGCCC. The encoded protein is CASSLDRLRSP. The whole CDR3 sequence reads CASSLDRLRSPLYF.

On this clone itself: Mouse germline and gene names are used. From the germline J gene comes the end of the CDR3, since the read stops 4 residues before it. The gene calls are TRBV13-1 and TRBJ1-2; 9 nucleotides line up with TRBD1. This CDR3 is 15 amino acids long. CDR1 and CDR2 (germline): NSHNY, SYGAGN. The CDR3 reads CASSGTGTGRGDYTF. Incomplete CDR3 DNA: TGTGCCAGCAGTGGGACCGGGACAGGGAGAGGC.

Concerning this clone itself: All gene names here are mouse names. The read stops 4 residues short of the end of the CDR3; the missing end is completed from the germline J gene. The chain combines TRBV4 with TRBJ1-2; 9 bases align to TRBD1. This CDR3 has 15 residues. The V gene's germline CDR1 is LGHDT and CDR2 YNNKQL (reference sequence). The J segment lost 3 bases and the V segment lost 5 bases, leaving 7 bases of the junction unmatched. The CDR3 is CASSETGGRDSDYTF. The CDR3 DNA, read in part, is TGTGCCAGCAGCGAGACAGGGGGTAGGGACTCC.

As concerns this clone: Germline and genes: mouse. This sample also contains other DNA sequences that code for the same CDR3. The sequenced CDR3 bases are TGTGCCAGCAGAGGACTGGGGGCAAACACCGGG. It specifies CASRGLGANTG. The entire CDR3 protein reads CASRGLGANTGQLYF. The chain carries TRBV13-1 and TRBJ2-2, with TRBD2 matching 10 bases. The read stops 4 residues short of the end of the CDR3; the missing end is completed from the germline J gene. This CDR3 is built from 15 residues. Unmatched junction bases numbered 1, after V lost 5 bases and J lost 0 bases. Germline V gene lookup returns CDR1 NSHNY and CDR2 SYGAGN.

This clone was seen only a few times. Genes and germline are mouse. Read sequence stops 4 residues before the CDR3 end, and the germline J gene provides the missing end. This chain connects TRBV5 to TRBJ2-5, with D unclear. Germline assignment: CDR1 LGHNA and CDR2 YNLKQL (reference sequence). CDR3 size: 13 residues. The CDR3 bases that were read are TGTGCCAGCAGCCAAGATCTGGAGGAC. It translates to CASSQDLED. The full CDR3 protein reads CASSQDLEDTQYF.

This clone came up a few times. Gene names follow the mouse nomenclature. The CDR3 end falls 4 residues outside the read, so it is completed with the germline J gene. Other DNA sequences in the same sample also yield this CDR3. This chain uses TRBV13-1 with TRBJ2-2, with D perhaps TRBD1 (5 bases). V lost 2 bases and J 4 bases, leaving 9 bases between the germline ends. The CDR3 is 14 amino acids. CDR1 is NSHNY and CDR2 is SYGAGN in the germline V gene. The CDR3 loop reads CASSERGGTGQLYF. The sequenced part of the CDR3 DNA is TGTGCCAGCAGTGAGAGGGGTGGCACCGGG.

About this clone: Germline and genes here are mouse. Sequencing ends 4 residues short of the CDR3 end; the germline J gene provides the rest. The V and J genes are TRBV5 and TRBJ1-1, with 8 bases aligning to TRBD1. V gave up 4 bases and J gave up 1 base; unmatched junction bases: 5. The CDR3 loop spans 15 amino acids. From germline, CDR1 is LGHNA and CDR2 YNLKQL (reference sequence). The CDR3 sequence: CASSPTGEGNTEVFF. The DNA read from the CDR3 is TGTGCCAGCAGCCCGACAGGGGAGGGAAACACA.

This clone occurred a few times. The genes and germline here are from mouse. The CDR3 goes on 4 residues after the read ends, and that part is filled in from the germline J gene. V is TRBV13-2 and J is TRBJ2-5, with D possibly matching TRBD1 (5 bases). CDR1 NNHNN and CDR2 SYGAGS come from the germline V gene (reference sequence). This CDR3 has 14 amino acids. The ends were cut back, 4 bases at V and 0 bases at J, with 9 bases in the middle. The CDR3 sequence: CASGQGFNQDTQYF. The covered CDR3 bases are TGTGCCAGCGGTCAGGGTTTTAACCAAGAC.

This clone was picked up a small number of times. Genes here carry mouse names. Sequencing ends 4 residues short of the CDR3 end; the germline J gene provides the rest. The V and J genes are TRBV19 and TRBJ2-2; D is perhaps TRBD2 (7 bases). Germline V gives CDR1 FNHDT, CDR2 SITEND (reference sequence). The V end was cut by 3 bases, the J end by 4 bases, with 10 bases between. The CDR3 runs to 14 residues. The part of the CDR3 DNA that was read is TGTGCCAGCAGTAGGGGGGCAGGCACCGGG. Its translation is CASSRGAGTG. The whole CDR3 reads CASSRGAGTGQLYF.

To note about this clone: Since a much larger clone is just one base distant, this may be a read error. Germline and genes here are mouse. The DNA ends 4 residues before the CDR3 does, and the rest of the CDR3 is filled in from the germline J gene. The chain has TRBV5 and TRBJ2-2, with TRBD1 matching over 8 bases. V dropped 6 bases and J dropped 0; count of bases not matched to a gene: 0. Germline CDR1 is LGHNA and CDR2 is YNLKQL (reference sequence). The CDR3 loop spans 14 amino acids. Incomplete CDR3 DNA: TGTGCCAGCAGACAGGGGGCAAACACCGGG. The encoded protein is CASRQGANTG. The whole CDR3 sequence reads CASRQGANTGQLYF.

About this clone itself: Gene and germline names: mouse. The read ends 4 residues early relative to the CDR3; the germline J gene fills the gap. The chain employs TRBV13-2 and TRBJ2-2; TRBD1 might be the D (6 bases). CDR3 length equals 15 residues. Germline CDR1 and CDR2: NNHNN and SYGAGS (reference sequence). V lost 5 bases and J 1 base, leaving 12 bases between the germline ends. The CDR3 reads CASGSGTLNTGQLYF. CDR3 DNA, as far as it was read: TGTGCCAGCGGCTCCGGGACACTAAACACCGGG.